The 18 T cell receptor beta chains in this list originate from one sample, sequenced in a study of Graves' ophthalmopathy and Graves' hyperthyroidism. The TCR beta CDR3 regions underwent amplification from RNA transcripts. HTBI primers were employed in first-round RT-PCR, then a second-round multiplex PCR followed. TCRdb called the multiplex PCR reads again in MiXCR, with one record for every CDR3 protein. The sample records 200,000 to 250,000 distinct CDR3 sequences, 45% being singletons. Sequences were obtained from peripheral blood. The receptors derive from an adult man with Graves' ophthalmopathy.

There are many counts of this clonotype. This sequence joins TRBV10-3 and TRBJ1-4; D perhaps matches TRBD1 (5 bases). Trimming left V 2 bases short and J 7 bases short, with 11 bases between. Looked up from germline, CDR1 is ENHRY and CDR2 is SYGVKD. CDR3 length equals 14 residues. CDR3 sequence (DNA): TGTGCCATCAGTGAGGTCGCAGGGAGTGAAAAACTGTTTTTT. Its protein product is CAISEVAGSEKLFF.

The chain links TRBV7-9 to TRBJ2-7, with 9 bases lining up with TRBD1. Germline V lookup: CDR1 SEHNR, CDR2 FQNEAQ (reference sequence). The CDR3 is made up of 14 amino acids. V gave up 2 bases and J gave up 4 bases; unmatched junction bases: 3. In DNA, the CDR3 is TGTGCCAGCAGCTTAACGACAGGGGGATACGAGCAGTACTTC. Translation: CASSLTTGGYEQYF.

This sequence joins TRBV7-9 and TRBJ2-7; D might be TRBD1 or TRBD2, each matching 5 bases. Per the germline V gene, CDR1 is SEHNR and CDR2 is FQNEAQ (reference sequence). V lost 5 bases to trimming and J lost 6 bases, with 20 bases between them. The CDR3 runs to 15 residues. The CDR3, as DNA: TGTGCCAGCAGCCCCCGGGACCCGCTTTCGCGCGAGCAGTACTTC. It codes for CASSPRDPLSREQYF.

The CDR3 reads CASSKSVNMNTEAFF. CDR3 DNA sequence: TGTGCCAGTAGTAAATCTGTGAACATGAACACTGAAGCTTTCTTT. V and J are TRBV19 and TRBJ1-1, with unresolved D. CDR1 and CDR2 from the germline V gene are LNHDA and SQIVND (reference sequence). The CDR3 is 15 residues long. Trimming pared 4 bases from V and 0 bases from J, leaving 12 bases between. The full variable domain, rest sourced from reference TRBV19 and TRBJ1-1, is DGGITQSPKYLFRKEGQNVTLSCEQNLNHDAMYWYRQDPGQGLRLIYYSQIVNDFQKGDIAEGYSVSREKKESFPLTVTSAQKNPTAFYLCASSKSVNMNTEAFFGQGTRLTVV.

This clonotype was seen a single time. The rearrangement links TRBV28 to TRBJ2-2; 14 nucleotides match TRBD2. This CDR3 spans 15 amino acids. Germline CDR1 reads MDHEN; CDR2 reads SYDVKM. The V and J ends lost 6 bases and 8 bases, in that order; junction bases with no gene match: 5. DNA for the CDR3: TGTGCCAGCAGGACGGGACTAGCGGGAGCTGGGGAGCTGTTTTTT. Protein product: CASRTGLAGAGELFF.

The chain uses TRBV6-6 and TRBJ2-5, with D possibly matching TRBD2 (5 bases). V dropped 2 bases and J dropped 0 bases, with 16 bases sitting between them. The CDR3 loop spans 17 amino acids. CDR1 is MNHNY and CDR2 is SVGAGI in the germline V gene (reference sequence). CDR3 amino acids: CASSYLPNPTNQETQYF. The CDR3 nucleotides read TGTGCCAGCAGTTACCTTCCAAACCCGACTAACCAAGAGACCCAGTACTTC.

The V call is TRBV25-1, the J call TRBJ1-2, with 11 bases identical to TRBD1. With V trimmed by 6 bases and J by 6 bases, 6 bases remained unmatched. Germline CDR1 MGHDK, CDR2 SYGVNS. This CDR3 has 14 amino acids. CDR3 in amino acids: CASSPGQGVDGYTF. The DNA for the CDR3 is TGTGCCAGCAGCCCGGGACAGGGGGTCGATGGCTACACCTTC.

This sequence joins TRBV9 and TRBJ1-1, with D tentatively TRBD1 (5 bases). The CDR3 runs to 15 residues. Trimming took 0 bases from V and 6 from J, leaving 15 bases between them. Germline CDR1 and CDR2: SGDLS and YYNGEE. The CDR3 nucleotides are TGTGCCAGCAGCGTAGTCCCGGGGGGATCGGCTGAAGCTTTCTTT. It codes for CASSVVPGGSAEAFF.

The chain employs TRBV7-2 and TRBJ1-4; D is unclear. Trimming shortened V by 4 bases and J by 0 bases, and 9 bases separated the two germline ends. Looked up from germline, CDR1 is SGHTA and CDR2 is FQGNSA. This CDR3 contains 15 residues. CDR3 sequence reads: CASSSNSATNEKLFF. CDR3 in DNA: TGTGCCAGCAGCTCGAACAGTGCAACTAATGAAAAACTGTTTTTT.

This clonotype occurred a few times. The chain uses TRBV15 and TRBJ2-7; D is undetermined. Deletions cut 0 bases from V and 4 bases from J, with 10 bases between. This CDR3 is 14 amino acids long. Germline CDR1 reads LNHNV; CDR2 reads YYDKDF (reference sequence). The CDR3 nucleotides are TGTGCCACCAGCAGAGATTTGGGATTTTACGAGCAGTACTTC. Its protein is CATSRDLGFYEQYF.

This chain links TRBV2 with TRBJ2-5, with a tentative D call TRBD2 (5 bases). V lost 5 bases, J lost 2 bases, and 9 bases lay in between. The CDR3 is 13 amino acids. Germline V gene data show CDR1 as SNHLY and CDR2 as FYNNEI. Here the CDR3 reads CASSQPGQETQYF. CDR3 bases: TGTGCCAGCAGTCAACCGGGACAAGAGACCCAGTACTTC.

This clonotype was seen a handful of times. The chain uses TRBV7-2 and TRBJ2-7; TRBD1 agrees at 10 bases. V lost 3 bases to trimming and J lost 3 bases; unmatched junction nucleotides: 5. Germline CDR1 and CDR2: SGHTA and FQGNSA. This CDR3 has 15 amino acids. The CDR3 is CASSLTGGALYEQYF. CDR3 nucleotides: TGTGCCAGCAGCTTGACAGGGGGCGCGCTCTACGAGCAGTACTTC.

CDR3 protein: CASSESQTQYF. For the CDR3, the DNA is TGTGCCAGCAGTGAAAGCCAGACCCAGTACTTC. J is TRBJ2-5 and V is TRBV2, with D unclear. This CDR3 contains 11 residues. The V gene's germline CDR1 is SNHLY and CDR2 FYNNEI. V lost 2 bases, J lost 6 bases, and 4 bases lay in between. Based on the CDR3 plus reference TRBV2 and TRBJ2-5, the full variable domain is EPEVTQTPSHQVTQMGQEVILRCVPISNHLYFYWYRQILGQKVEFLVSFYNNEISEKSEIFDDQFSVERPDGSNFTLKIRSTKLEDSAMYFCASSESQTQYFGPGTRLLVL.

The chain uses TRBV20-1 and TRBJ2-5; D call uncertain. CDR1 DFQATT and CDR2 SNEGSKA come from the germline V gene (reference sequence). The V and J ends lost 5 bases and 7 bases respectively, with 11 bases between them. The CDR3 has 11 residues. CDR3 sequence: CSAPDGATQYF. Here the CDR3 DNA reads TGCAGTGCTCCAGACGGAGCGACCCAGTACTTC.

The rearrangement joins TRBV4-1 to TRBJ2-7, with 13 nucleotides matching TRBD2. CDR1 MGHRA and CDR2 YSYEKL come from the germline V gene. The CDR3 has 15 amino acids. V was pared by 2 bases and J by 3 bases, with 1 base of the junction left unmatched. CDR3 amino acids: CASSQTSGRGYEQYF. CDR3 sequence (DNA): TGCGCCAGCAGCCAAACTAGCGGGAGGGGCTACGAGCAGTACTTC.

The V call is TRBV29-1, the J call TRBJ2-7; D not resolved. Germline V lookup: CDR1 SQVTM, CDR2 ANQGSEA. This CDR3 spans 15 amino acids. The germline V and J ends were trimmed by 2 bases and 3 bases, with 17 bases remaining between them. Here the CDR3 reads CSVETPGGVSYEQYF. DNA for the CDR3: TGCAGCGTTGAAACCCCAGGTGGGGTGAGCTACGAGCAGTACTTC.

This chain connects TRBV2 to TRBJ1-1, with D unclear. V gave up 6 bases and J gave up 7 bases, with 15 bases separating them. The CDR3 is 13 residues long. Germline CDR1 is SNHLY and CDR2 is FYNNEI. The CDR3 reads CASSLGRVREAFF. The CDR3 DNA follows: TGTGCCAGCAGCTTGGGGAGGGTCCGTGAAGCTTTCTTT.

This sequence joins TRBV5-1 and TRBJ1-2, with a tentative D call TRBD1 (6 bases). The germline V gene has CDR1 SGHRS and CDR2 YFSETQ. CDR3 length: 12 residues. The V end lost 0 bases, the J end lost 8 bases, and 8 bases lay between the germline ends. The CDR3 spells CASSLGQAGYTF. The DNA for the CDR3 is TGCGCCAGCAGCTTGGGACAGGCGGGCTACACCTTC.